This is a list of T cell receptor beta chains from one sample in a study of cytomegalovirus exposure and HLA in healthy donors. TCRdb's table, derived via immunoSEQ multiplex PCR, lists solely in-frame clones and lacks some. The data show around 150,000 clones, with approximately 80% seen just once and approximately 9.8% held by the top ten. Sequenced sample: PBMCs. The receptors stem from a man between 18 and 35 years old in good health and CMV-seropositive. CDR3s include the opening cysteine and the closing phenylalanine or tryptophan. D genes are given only for firm matches. Clone size is stated in some rows and not others, as once, few, many or a class when expanded.

CASTWGGGYTF	TGTGCCAGCACCTGGGGGGGAGGCTACACCTTC	-	-	TRBV7-9	TRBJ1-2
CASSLEGAYEQYF	TGTGCCAGCAGCTTAGAGGGGGCTTACGAGCAGTACTTC	-	TRBD1	TRBV7-9	TRBJ2-7
CAWSETGEREQFF	TGTGCCTGGAGCGAAACAGGGGAACGCGAGCAGTTCTTC	-	TRBD1	TRBV30	TRBJ2-1
CASSIRGQTNSGANVLTF	TGTGCCAGTAGTATACGGGGACAGACTAACTCTGGGGCCAACGTCCTGACTTTC	-	TRBD1	TRBV19	TRBJ2-6
CASSLVTGRVNNEQFF	TGCGCCAGCAGCTTGGTAACTGGGAGGGTCAACAATGAGCAGTTCTTC	-	TRBD2	TRBV5-1	TRBJ2-1
CASRKEDRVNTEAFF	TGTGCCAGCAGGAAGGAGGACAGGGTGAACACTGAAGCTTTCTTT	-	TRBD1	TRBV6-1	TRBJ1-1
CAASSGGAGETQYF	TGCGCCGCCAGTAGTGGGGGGGCAGGAGAGACCCAGTACTTC	-	-	TRBV5-1	TRBJ2-5
CASGSPTEGHTF	TGCGCCAGCGGGTCCCCGACAGAAGGTCACACCTTC	-	-	TRBV5-1	TRBJ1-2
CASSPAPGEAFF	TGTGCCAGCAGTCCGGCGCCAGGGGAAGCTTTCTTT	-	-	TRBV27	TRBJ1-1
CASSWTPPGLAGESGELFF	TGCGCCAGCAGCTGGACGCCTCCGGGACTAGCGGGAGAATCCGGGGAGCTGTTTTTT	-	TRBD2	TRBV5-1	TRBJ2-2
CASSPRGQTLYGYTF	TGTGCCAGCAGCCCCCGAGGACAGACTCTCTATGGCTACACCTTC	few	-	TRBV4-2	TRBJ1-2
CASSLLGGTREQYF	TGCGCCAGCAGCTTGCTGGGAGGGACCCGGGAGCAGTACTTC	-	TRBD2	TRBV5-1	TRBJ2-7
CASSPGASGYEQYF	TGTGCCAGCAGCCCGGGGGCTAGCGGTTACGAGCAGTACTTC	once	-	TRBV11-2	TRBJ2-7
CATFSRPRSTEAFF	TGTGCCACTTTCTCGCGCCCAAGGAGCACTGAAGCTTTCTTT	-	-	TRBV19	TRBJ1-1
CASSPPGGIPAGYTF	TGTGCCAGCTCACCCCCCGGGGGGATCCCGGCTGGCTACACCTTC	-	-	TRBV18	TRBJ1-2
CASSLGTGGGLPFYNEQFF	TGTGCCAGCAGCTTAGGGACAGGGGGAGGGCTACCTTTTTACAATGAGCAGTTCTTC	-	TRBD1	TRBV7-9	TRBJ2-1
CASSLLGRQDYEQYF	TGTGCCAGCAGCTTGCTGGGGAGGCAAGACTACGAGCAGTACTTC	-	-	TRBV5-6	TRBJ2-7
CASSFWQKNQPQHF	TGTGCCAGCAGCTTTTGGCAGAAGAATCAGCCCCAGCATTTT	-	-	TRBV5-6	TRBJ1-5
CASTRLAGGVYEQYF	TGTGCCAGCACCCGACTAGCGGGAGGGGTTTACGAGCAGTACTTC	once	TRBD2	TRBV27	TRBJ2-7
CASGLVMGAVTEAFF	-	few	-	TRBV12-5	TRBJ1-1
CASSPQGGSSYNEQFF	TGTGCCAGCAGCCCCCAGGGCGGGAGCTCCTACAATGAGCAGTTCTTC	-	TRBD2	TRBV7-2	TRBJ2-1
CASSPLGQGYNEQFF	TGCGCCAGCAGCCCTCTGGGACAGGGGTACAATGAGCAGTTCTTC	-	TRBD1	TRBV5-1	TRBJ2-1
CASGGTPYEQFF	TGTGCCAGTGGGGGGACCCCTTATGAGCAGTTCTTC	-	-	TRBV2	TRBJ2-1
CASSLGGGNQPQHF	TGTGCCAGCAGCTTGGGGGGAGGTAATCAGCCCCAGCATTTT	-	-	TRBV7-8	TRBJ1-5
CASSSGQGFRSGNTIYF	TGTGCCAGCAGCTCCGGACAGGGCTTTCGCTCTGGAAACACCATATATTTT	-	TRBD1	TRBV11-3	TRBJ1-3
CASSREGGAEQPQHF	TGTGCCAGCAGTCGCGAAGGGGGCGCAGAACAGCCCCAGCATTTT	-	TRBD1	TRBV6-5	TRBJ1-5
CASSPLSGTLNYGYTF	TGTGCCAGCTCACCACTCTCCGGGACACTCAACTATGGCTACACCTTC	-	-	TRBV18	TRBJ1-2
CASSLGQGARRDEQYF	TGTGCCAGCAGCTTGGGACAGGGGGCACGTCGGGACGAGCAGTACTTC	-	TRBD1	TRBV5-6	TRBJ2-7